The sequence of this T cell receptor (beta chain) was determined in a study of blood T cell repertoires in COVID-19. Looking at the study overall: T cells, B-cell-depleted T cells, or PBMCs provided the cDNA or gDNA that served as material.

Per the original methods: Amplification of reference gene primers was used by the study to estimate nucleated cell counts. Clones were read by immunoSEQ multiplex PCR, and TCRdb kept only the in-frame ones, dropping some. Clonal size and the V and J genes are those of that table, whereas D and trimming came from the DNA. The table records a few hundred thousand clones, 70% to 90% of them present only once. The CDR3 totals 14 residues. V shed 3 bases and J 4 bases; nucleotides not matched to a gene: 4. Germline V gene sequence: CDR1 MNHNS, CDR2 SASEGT. In Seattle, patients joined the study during active infection and were tracked longitudinally.

The sequenced sample consisted of peripheral blood. The chain recombines TRBV6-1 with TRBJ1-2; 8 nucleotides align to TRBD1. The source of this sequence is a woman between 65 and 79 years old with COVID-19, enrolled during active disease. Written as DNA, the CDR3 is TGTGCCAGCAGTGATCAGGGGGCTACCTATGGCTACACCTTC. Translating it yields CASSDQGATYGYTF.